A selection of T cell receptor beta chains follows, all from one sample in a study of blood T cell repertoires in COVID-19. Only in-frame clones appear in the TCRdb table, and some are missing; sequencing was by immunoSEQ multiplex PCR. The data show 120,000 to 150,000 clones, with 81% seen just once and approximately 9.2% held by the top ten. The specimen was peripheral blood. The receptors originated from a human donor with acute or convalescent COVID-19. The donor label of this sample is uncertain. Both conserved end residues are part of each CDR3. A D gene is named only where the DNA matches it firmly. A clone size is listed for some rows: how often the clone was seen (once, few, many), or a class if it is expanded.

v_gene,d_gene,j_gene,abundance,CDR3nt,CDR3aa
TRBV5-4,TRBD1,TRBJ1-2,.,TGTGCCAGCAGCTTGGACAGGGGAGTTCGCGGCTACACCTTC,CASSLDRGVRGYTF
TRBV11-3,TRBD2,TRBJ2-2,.,TGTGCCAGCAGCCCTTTCGGGACTAAGAACACCGGGGAGCTGTTTTTT,CASSPFGTKNTGELFF
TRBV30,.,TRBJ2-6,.,TGTGCCGTACAACAGGGATCTGGGGCCAACGTCCTGACTTTC,CAVQQGSGANVLTF
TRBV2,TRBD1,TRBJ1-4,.,TGTGCCAGCCGCGGGACAGATCTGAATGAAAAACTGTTTTTT,CASRGTDLNEKLFF
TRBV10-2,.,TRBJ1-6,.,TGCGCCAGCAGTGAGTCGAAAGGGAGCAATTCACCCCTCCACTTT,CASSESKGSNSPLHF
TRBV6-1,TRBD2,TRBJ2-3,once,TGTGCCAGCAGTGAAAGCGGCGGGGGGAATACAGATACGCAGTATTTT,CASSESGGGNTDTQYF
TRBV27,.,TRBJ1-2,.,TGTGCCAGCAGTTTAGGAGGGGACGGCTACACCTTC,CASSLGGDGYTF
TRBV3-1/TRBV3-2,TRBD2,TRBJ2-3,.,TGTGCCAGCAGCCAAACTAGCGGGGGGCTTACAGATACGCAGTATTTT,CASSQTSGGLTDTQYF
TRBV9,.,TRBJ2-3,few,TGTGCCAGCAGCGTAGCTCTGGCGGGGGCCTCGGATACGCAGTATTTT,CASSVALAGASDTQYF
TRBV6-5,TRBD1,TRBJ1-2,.,TGTGCCAGCCGGGACAGCCTCTATGGCTACACCTTC,CASRDSLYGYTF
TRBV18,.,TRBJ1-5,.,TGTGCCAGCTCACCGTTTTATAGCAATCAGCCCCAGCATTTT,CASSPFYSNQPQHF
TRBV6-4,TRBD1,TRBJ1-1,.,TGTGCCAGCAGTGACAGGGACAGGGGTCCAGCTTTCTTT,CASSDRDRGPAFF
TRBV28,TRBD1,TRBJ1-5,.,TGTGCCAGCAGTTTGGACAGGGGGCTGAGTCAGCCCCAGCATTTT,CASSLDRGLSQPQHF
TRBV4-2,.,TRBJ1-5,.,TGTGCCAGCAGCCAAGATGAGCAAGGGGCGTGGCCCCAGCATTTT,CASSQDEQGAWPQHF
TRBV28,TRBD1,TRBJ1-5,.,TGTGCCAGCAGAAAGACAGGGGGCAATCAGCCCCAGCATTTT,CASRKTGGNQPQHF
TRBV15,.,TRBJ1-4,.,TGTGCCACCAGCAGACCCAGTGCAACTAATGAAAAACTGTTTTTT,CATSRPSATNEKLFF
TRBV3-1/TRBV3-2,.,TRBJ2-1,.,TGTGCCAGCAGCCCCCGGACACTGAGCTCCTACAATGAGCAGTTCTTC,CASSPRTLSSYNEQFF
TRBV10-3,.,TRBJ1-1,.,TGTGCCATCAGTGACAGGGGTTTATCCACTGAAGCTTTCTTT,CAISDRGLSTEAFF
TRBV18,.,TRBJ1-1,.,TGTGCCAGCACCCGGGGTAACACTGAAGCTTTCTTT,CASTRGNTEAFF
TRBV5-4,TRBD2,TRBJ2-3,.,TGTGCCAGCAGCTCCGGGACTAGCGGGACTAGCACAGATACGCAGTATTTT,CASSSGTSGTSTDTQYF
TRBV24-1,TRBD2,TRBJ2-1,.,TGTGCCACCAGTGACCATAGCGGGGGGGCAGGGAATGAGCAGTTCTTC,CATSDHSGGAGNEQFF
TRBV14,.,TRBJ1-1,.,TGTGCCAGCAGCCAAGATTTCAACAGAATATATCCGAACACTGAAGCTTTCTTT,CASSQDFNRIYPNTEAFF
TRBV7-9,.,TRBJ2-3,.,TGTGCCAGCAGCTTAGCGAGAGGGCACACAGATACGCAGTATTTT,CASSLARGHTDTQYF
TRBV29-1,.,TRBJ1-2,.,TGCAGCGTTGACTTCCGCCCAGCAGGTGGGCATGGCTACACCTTC,CSVDFRPAGGHGYTF
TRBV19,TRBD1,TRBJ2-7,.,TGTGCCAGTAGGGAAGGACAGGCCCTGGCCTACGAGCAGTACTTC,CASREGQALAYEQYF
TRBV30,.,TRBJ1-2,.,TGTGCCTGGAACTTCGAAGGGAGGAGCGGCTATGGCTACACCTTC,CAWNFEGRSGYGYTF
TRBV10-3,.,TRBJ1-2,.,TGTGCCATCAGAAAAGCCTATGGCTACACCTTC,CAIRKAYGYTF
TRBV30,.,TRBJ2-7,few,TGTGCCTGGAGTGTAAGTCTTCTAGGGGGCTACGAGCAGTACTTC,CAWSVSLLGGYEQYF
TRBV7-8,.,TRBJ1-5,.,TGTGCCAGCAGCCTTGACGGGACACCCCAGCCCCAGCATTTT,CASSLDGTPQPQHF
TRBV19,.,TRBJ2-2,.,TGTGCCAGTAGTATAGTTGGCAGGTCGAACACCGGGGAGCTGTTTTTT,CASSIVGRSNTGELFF